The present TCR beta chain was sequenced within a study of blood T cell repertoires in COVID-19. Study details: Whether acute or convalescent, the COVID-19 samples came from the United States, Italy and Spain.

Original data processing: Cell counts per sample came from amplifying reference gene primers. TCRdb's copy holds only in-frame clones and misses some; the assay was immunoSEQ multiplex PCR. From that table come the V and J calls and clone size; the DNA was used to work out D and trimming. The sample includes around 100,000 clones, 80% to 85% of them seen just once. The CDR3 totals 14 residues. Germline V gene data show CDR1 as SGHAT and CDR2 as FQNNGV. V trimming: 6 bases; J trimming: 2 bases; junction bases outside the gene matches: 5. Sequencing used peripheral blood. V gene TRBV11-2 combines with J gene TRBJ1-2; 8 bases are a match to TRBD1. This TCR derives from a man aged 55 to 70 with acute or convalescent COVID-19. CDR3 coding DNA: TGTGCCAGCAGTGTTGGACAGGGCAACTATGGCTACACCTTC. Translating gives CASSVGQGNYGYTF.